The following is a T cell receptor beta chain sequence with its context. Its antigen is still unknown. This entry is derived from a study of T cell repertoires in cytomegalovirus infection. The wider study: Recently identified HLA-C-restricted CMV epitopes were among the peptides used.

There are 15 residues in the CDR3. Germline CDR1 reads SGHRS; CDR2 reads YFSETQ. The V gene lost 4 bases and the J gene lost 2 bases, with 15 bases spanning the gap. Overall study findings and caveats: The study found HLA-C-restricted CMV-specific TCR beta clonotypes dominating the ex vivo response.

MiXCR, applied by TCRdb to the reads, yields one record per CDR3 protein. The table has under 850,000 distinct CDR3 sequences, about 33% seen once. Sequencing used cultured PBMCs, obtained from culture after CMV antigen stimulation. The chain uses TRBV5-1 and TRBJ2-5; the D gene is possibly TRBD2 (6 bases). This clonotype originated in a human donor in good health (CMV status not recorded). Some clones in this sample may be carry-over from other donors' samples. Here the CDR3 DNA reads TGCGCCAGCAGCGACACTTCTAGCGATCAAGAGACCCAGTACTTC. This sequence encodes CASSDTSSDQETQYF.